This TCR beta chain was obtained from a study of Ad26.COV2.S vaccination and SARS-CoV-2 variants. Study-wide findings and caveats: For non-spike TCRs, breadth in vaccine recipients resembled that in placebo recipients. There was a possibility that the TCR breadth and depth analyses underestimated total T cell responses. Breadth, reportedly substantial, characterized the spike-specific CD8+ and CD4+ T cell responses after vaccination.

As regards this clone: The antigen is unknown. Other DNA sequences within the sample encode an identical CDR3.

Clones were sequenced by immunoSEQ multiplex PCR, and TCRdb holds only the in-frame ones, with some missing. Found here are roughly 380,000 clones, around 90% of them singletons; the top ten hold 3.4%. The treatment denotes: around 19 received Ad26.COV2.S at low or high dose, single or two shots; a few received placebo; per-sample allocation not given. The study sampled participants on day 63 after the first vaccine or placebo injection. V was clipped by 1 base and J by 3 bases, with 9 bases between them. This CDR3 contains 14 residues. The germline V gene has CDR1 MGHRA and CDR2 YSYEKL. The TCR originated in a person between 18 and 65 years old who received the Ad26.COV2.S COVID-19 vaccine or a placebo. The chain recombines TRBV4-1 with TRBJ2-5; D is perhaps TRBD1 or TRBD2 (5 bases each). Sequences were derived from peripheral blood, sampled in a trial of Ad26.COV2.S vaccine versus placebo. For the CDR3, the DNA is TGCGCCAGCAGCCAAGGCAGAGGGGAAGAGACCCAGTACTTC. Encoded protein: CASSQGRGEETQYF.